This T cell receptor (beta chain) originates from a study of blood T cell repertoires in COVID-19. The assay was immunoSEQ multiplex PCR, and TCRdb's table has in-frame clones only and misses some. The repertoire holds approximately 180,000 clones, with under 90% as singletons. The specimen sequenced was peripheral blood. This TCR came from a person aged 70 to 79 with COVID-19, enrolled during active disease.

CDR3 in amino acids: CASSPTHTGQGSYEQYF. The DNA of the CDR3 is TGTGCCAGTAGCCCTACCCACACGGGACAGGGTTCTTACGAGCAGTACTTC. The chain couples TRBV19 to TRBJ2-7, with TRBD1 matching over 9 bases. The V segment lost 6 bases and the J segment 4 bases; nucleotides outside the gene matches: 16. The CDR3 sequence is 17 residues long. Germline CDR1 and CDR2: LNHDA and SQIVND (reference sequence). Full variable domain (missing parts from reference TRBV19 and TRBJ2-7): DGGITQSPKYLFRKEGQNVTLSCEQNLNHDAMYWYRQDPGQGLRLIYYSQIVNDFQKGDIAEGYSVSREKKESFPLTVTSAQKNPTAFYLCASSPTHTGQGSYEQYFGPGTRLTVT.